This is a list of T cell receptor beta chains from one sample in a study of blood T cell repertoires in COVID-19. Measured with immunoSEQ multiplex PCR; TCRdb has only the in-frame clones, and not every one. The table lists 300,000 to 450,000 clones, approximately 89% of them singletons. The specimen sequenced was peripheral blood. These TCRs come from a woman younger than 45 with COVID-19, enrolled during active disease. Both conserved end residues are part of each CDR3. D genes are given only for firm matches. Clone size is shown for a subset of rows, as once, few, many or a class of expanded clone.

abundance	j_gene	v_gene	d_gene	CDR3aa	CDR3nt
-	TRBJ2-1	TRBV27	TRBD2	CASKLAVTYNEQFF	TGTGCCAGCAAGCTAGCGGTAACCTACAATGAGCAGTTCTTC
-	TRBJ2-2	TRBV11-2	-	CASSVRQGGLAGELFF	TGTGCCAGCAGCGTTAGACAGGGAGGATTGGCCGGGGAGCTGTTTTTT
-	TRBJ2-7	TRBV11-1	TRBD1	CASSPRDRSSYEQYF	TGTGCCAGCAGCCCTCGGGACAGGAGCTCCTACGAGCAGTACTTC
-	TRBJ2-3	TRBV24-1	-	CATVGRETDTQYF	TGTGCCACCGTGGGGCGTGAGACAGATACGCAGTATTTT
-	TRBJ1-2	TRBV11-3	-	CASSLVRGPYGYTF	TGTGCCAGCAGCTTGGTCAGGGGCCCCTATGGCTACACCTTC
-	TRBJ2-5	TRBV19	-	CASSQWRQQETQYF	TGTGCCAGTAGTCAGTGGCGGCAACAAGAGACCCAGTACTTC
-	TRBJ2-1	TRBV24-1	-	CATSPGQGALPSSYNEQFF	TGTGCCACCAGTCCGGGACAAGGGGCCTTACCAAGCTCCTACAATGAGCAGTTCTTC
-	TRBJ1-1	TRBV5-1	TRBD1	CASSFDRGRNTEAFF	TGCGCCAGCAGTTTTGACAGGGGGCGAAACACTGAAGCTTTCTTT
-	TRBJ2-6	TRBV7-3	-	CASSLRPPRATSGANVLTF	TGTGCCAGCAGCTTACGGCCCCCCAGGGCGACCTCTGGGGCCAACGTCCTGACTTTC
-	TRBJ2-7	TRBV11-2	-	CASSSPQTNSYEQYF	TGTGCCAGCAGCTCCCCACAGACAAATTCCTACGAGCAGTACTTC
-	TRBJ2-2	TRBV5-8	-	CASRRYENTGELFF	TGTGCCAGCAGGCGGTACGAGAACACCGGGGAGCTGTTTTTT
-	TRBJ1-3	TRBV5-1	-	CASSFQGFSGNTIYF	TGCGCCAGCAGCTTTCAGGGGTTCTCTGGAAACACCATATATTTT
-	TRBJ1-1	TRBV6-5	TRBD1	CASSQGQQAFF	TGTGCCAGCAGCCAGGGACAGCAAGCTTTCTTT
few	TRBJ1-1	TRBV29-1	TRBD1	CSVETGYEAFF	TGCAGCGTTGAGACAGGGTACGAAGCTTTCTTT
-	TRBJ2-1	TRBV2	-	CASSVQNNEQFF	TGTGCCAGCAGTGTACAGAACAATGAGCAGTTCTTC
-	TRBJ2-1	TRBV2	-	CASSAPRQTDNEQFF	TGTGCCAGCAGTGCCCCCCGACAGACTGACAATGAGCAGTTCTTC
-	TRBJ1-5	TRBV12-3/TRBV12-4	-	CASSPRNQPQHF	TGTGCCAGCAGTCCCAGAAATCAGCCCCAGCATTTT
-	TRBJ2-5	TRBV18	TRBD2	CASSPVSSGIRETQYF	TGTGCCAGCTCACCAGTTTCTAGCGGGATCAGGGAGACCCAGTACTTC
-	TRBJ2-5	TRBV4-1	-	CASSQVRGGGETQYF	TGCGCCAGCAGCCAAGTTCGGGGAGGCGGGGAGACCCAGTACTTC
-	TRBJ2-1	TRBV4-2	TRBD2	CASSQGAGTSGRVGAYNEQFF	TGTGCCAGCAGCCAAGGCGCCGGGACTAGCGGGAGGGTAGGGGCCTACAATGAGCAGTTCTTC
-	TRBJ2-1	TRBV4-2	-	CASADGTGIDEQFF	TGTGCCAGCGCGGACGGAACAGGCATCGATGAGCAGTTCTTC
few	TRBJ2-5	TRBV4-2	-	CASSQGHPSAEEETQYF	TGTGCCAGCAGCCAAGGTCACCCCTCAGCGGAGGAAGAGACCCAGTACTTC
-	TRBJ1-1	TRBV10-1	-	CASSDGGSKAEAFF	TGCGCCAGCAGTGATGGGGGGTCAAAGGCTGAAGCTTTCTTT
-	TRBJ2-7	TRBV5-1	-	CASSFGLTGPSSYEQYF	TGCGCCAGCAGCTTCGGGCTCACAGGGCCGAGCTCCTACGAGCAGTACTTC
once	TRBJ1-2	TRBV28	-	CASSPAGTAYGYTF	TGTGCCAGCAGCCCAGCGGGGACCGCCTATGGCTACACCTTC
-	TRBJ2-3	TRBV18	-	CASSPTRAFTDTQYF	TGTGCCAGCTCACCAACGAGGGCGTTCACAGATACGCAGTATTTT
-	TRBJ2-7	TRBV18	-	CASSPQGEPREQYF	TGTGCCAGCTCACCCCAGGGCGAACCCCGCGAGCAGTACTTC
-	TRBJ1-1	TRBV19	-	CASSYYTEAFF	TGTGCCAGTAGTTACTACACTGAAGCTTTCTTT
-	TRBJ2-2	TRBV9	TRBD2	CASSPQAGTSGGSVTGELFF	TGTGCCAGCAGCCCCCAGGCCGGGACTAGCGGAGGTTCCGTCACCGGGGAGCTGTTTTTT
-	TRBJ1-3	TRBV5-1	TRBD1	CASSPTGDVNTIYF	TGCGCCAGCAGCCCTACAGGGGATGTAAACACCATATATTTT
-	TRBJ2-2	TRBV28	-	CASTWQGNTGELFF	TGTGCCAGCACGTGGCAGGGGAACACCGGGGAGCTGTTTTTT
-	TRBJ2-5	TRBV5-1	TRBD1	CASRDRGYEGTQYF	TGCGCCAGCAGGGACAGGGGGTACGAAGGGACCCAGTACTTC
-	TRBJ2-7	TRBV5-1	-	CASSRKDFSYEQYF	TGCGCCAGCAGCCGAAAGGACTTCAGCTACGAGCAGTACTTC
-	TRBJ1-4	TRBV28	TRBD1	CASSRPRGSENEKLFF	TGTGCCAGCAGTCGCCCCAGGGGGAGCGAGAATGAAAAACTGTTTTTT
-	TRBJ2-2	TRBV5-4	TRBD1	CASSLGVTGGYGGELFF	TGTGCCAGCAGCTTGGGGGTGACAGGGGGCTATGGCGGGGAGCTGTTTTTT
-	TRBJ2-7	TRBV5-1	-	CASSPRGTHSYEQYF	TGCGCCAGCAGCCCGCGCGGGACTCACTCCTACGAGCAGTACTTC
-	TRBJ2-2	TRBV5-4	TRBD2	CASSHGTSGSGGELFF	TGTGCCAGCAGCCACGGGACTAGCGGGAGTGGGGGGGAGCTGTTTTTT
-	TRBJ1-1	TRBV28	TRBD1	CASSFRTGNAYGTEAFF	TGTGCCAGCAGTTTCCGGACAGGCAATGCCTATGGTACTGAAGCTTTCTTT
-	TRBJ2-1	TRBV19	TRBD2	CASSTGTSGRFHEQFF	TGTGCCAGTAGTACCGGGACTAGCGGGAGGTTCCATGAGCAGTTCTTC
-	TRBJ2-2	TRBV4-1	TRBD2	CASSQELAGFTGELFF	TGCGCCAGCAGCCAAGAGCTAGCGGGATTCACCGGGGAGCTGTTTTTT
-	TRBJ1-6	TRBV5-6	-	CASSLGRNSPLHF	TGTGCCAGCAGCTTGGGTCGGAATTCACCCCTCCACTTT
-	TRBJ2-5	TRBV5-1	TRBD1	CATQTGDKETQYF	TGCGCCACCCAGACAGGGGACAAAGAGACCCAGTACTTC
-	TRBJ2-7	TRBV10-3	-	CAISEYTGSSYEQYF	TGTGCCATCAGTGAGTATACGGGAAGCTCCTACGAGCAGTACTTC